These 18 T cell receptor beta chains were sequenced from one sample in a study of T cells in Graves' hyperthyroidism and ophthalmopathy (dated by TCRdb to 2018 to 2020). The method was multiplex PCR. Sequencing used an Illumina HiSeq 2000. The TCR beta CDR3 regions were amplified from RNA transcripts. The first round of RT-PCR for the TCR CDR3 was performed with the HTBI primer set and the Qiagen OneStep RT-PCR kit. In-frame beta chains were kept once TCRdb had trimmed the public reads at Q25 with fastp and called clones with MiXCR. Here each entry gathers all rows of one CDR3 protein and keeps the most common genes and DNA. The sample data list around 600,000 distinct CDR3 sequences, and about 16% of these were observed just once. The ten largest clones add up to roughly 3% of the sample. The specimen was blood. Receptors originate from a woman in her 40s with Graves' ophthalmopathy.

The table lists this clonotype with many counts. The V call is TRBV2, the J call TRBJ1-2, with D possibly matching TRBD1 (5 bases). CDR1 and CDR2 from the germline V gene are SNHLY and FYNNEI. V was pared by 8 bases and J by 5 bases, with 15 bases between. The CDR3 runs 13 residues. Written as DNA, the CDR3 is TGTGCCAGCCGGGGGGGACGGATTTATGGCTACACCTTC. Its protein is CASRGGRIYGYTF.

This clonotype was observed many times. The rearrangement joins TRBV11-2 to TRBJ1-6, with D maybe TRBD1 (5 bases). This CDR3 is 13 amino acids long. CDR1 is SGHAT and CDR2 is FQNNGV in the germline V gene. The germline V and J ends were trimmed by 5 bases and 9 bases, with 11 bases remaining between them. The CDR3 protein is CASSGRGGSPLHF. The DNA for the CDR3 is TGTGCCAGCAGCGGTCGTGGGGGTTCACCCCTCCACTTT.

A few counts support this clonotype. This sequence joins TRBV4-1 and TRBJ2-2, with TRBD1 as a possible D gene (6 bases). The CDR3 is made up of 16 amino acids. The V gene lost 1 base and the J gene lost 2 bases, with 11 bases spanning the gap. Germline CDR1 reads MGHRA; CDR2 reads YSYEKL. The CDR3: CASSQVAGENTGELFF. Written as DNA, the CDR3 is TGCGCCAGCAGCCAAGTAGCAGGGGAAAACACCGGGGAGCTGTTTTTT.

This clonotype was counted ten times or more. This chain uses TRBV12-3 or TRBV12-4 with TRBJ2-5; TRBD1 matches 9 bases. CDR3 length: 14 residues. Trimming removed 4 bases from V and 5 bases from J; junction bases left unmatched: 5. CDR3 in DNA: TGTGCCAGCAGTTCGGGACAGGGATTGGAGACCCAGTACTTC. This translates into CASSSGQGLETQYF.

This clonotype was counted between two and nine times. The chain links TRBV4-1 to TRBJ1-4; D gene ambiguous. This CDR3 spans 16 amino acids. Between the trimmed V and J ends, which lost 0 bases and 9 bases, there was a span of 17 bases. CDR1 MGHRA and CDR2 YSYEKL come from the germline V gene. This CDR3 reads CASSQDRAGSFKKLFF. Here the CDR3 DNA reads TGCGCCAGCAGCCAAGATAGGGCAGGATCCTTTAAAAAACTGTTTTTT.

This clonotype was seen a handful of times. The chain has TRBV19 and TRBJ2-5, with TRBD1 identical over 10 bases. J was trimmed by 0 bases and V by 4 bases; bases with no gene match: 5. Germline-derived CDR1 and CDR2 are LNHDA and SQIVND (reference sequence). This CDR3 is built from 16 residues. CDR3 in DNA: TGTGCCAGTAGTAAAGGGACAGGGGTTTACCAAGAGACCCAGTACTTC. Protein: CASSKGTGVYQETQYF.

The chain recombines TRBV2 with TRBJ2-1; 11 bases align to TRBD2. The length of the CDR3 is 16 residues. CDR1 SNHLY and CDR2 FYNNEI come from the germline V gene. The V segment lost 0 bases and the J segment 8 bases; nucleotides outside the gene matches: 6. CDR3 sequence (DNA): TGTGCCAGCAGTGAAGCGGTTAGCGGGGGGGCCGATGAGCAGTTCTTC. Protein: CASSEAVSGGADEQFF.

This clonotype appeared a single time. V usage is TRBV6-1 and J usage is TRBJ1-1, with D possibly TRBD1 on 5 matching bases. Germline assignment: CDR1 MNHNS and CDR2 SASEGT. The length of the CDR3 is 16 residues. The V end lost 4 bases, the J end lost 1 base, and 16 bases lay between the germline ends. CDR3 loop: CASSARTGTANTEAFF. CDR3 bases: TGTGCCAGCAGTGCGCGGACCGGGACGGCGAACACTGAAGCTTTCTTT.

The chain joins TRBV18 to TRBJ2-5; 7 bases map to TRBD1. This CDR3 spans 16 amino acids. After removal of 0 bases from V and 2 bases from J, the junction contained 6 bases not matched to a gene. Germline V gives CDR1 KGHSH, CDR2 LQKENI. CDR3 region: CASSPPRGLGQETQYF. For the CDR3, the DNA is TGTGCCAGCTCACCACCGAGGGGGCTGGGGCAAGAGACCCAGTACTTC.

This chain links TRBV25-1 with TRBJ2-7; 7 bases fit TRBD2. This CDR3 is built from 15 residues. The germline V gene encodes CDR1 MGHDK and CDR2 SYGVNS. V lost 2 bases and J lost 1; bases outside the gene matches: 5. The CDR3 here is CASSEQGGASYEQYF. For the CDR3, the DNA is TGTGCCAGCAGTGAACAGGGAGGGGCATCCTACGAGCAGTACTTC.

This clonotype appeared many times. Here the CDR3 reads CASSYNRGHEQYF. DNA for the CDR3: TGTGCCAGCAGCTACAATCGAGGCCACGAGCAGTACTTC. The V and J genes are TRBV6-1 and TRBJ2-7; D is unclear. CDR3 size: 13 residues. The V end was cut by 6 bases, the J end by 5 bases, with 14 bases between. Germline V gives CDR1 MNHNS, CDR2 SASEGT.

This clonotype was seen many times. V is TRBV5-8 and J is TRBJ1-1; no clear D gene. This CDR3 is 14 amino acids long. V was shortened by 1 base and J by 6 bases, with 13 bases between the two germline ends. CDR1 is SGHTS, CDR2 YDEGEE, per germline. The CDR3 DNA sequence: TGTGCCAGCAGCTTGACGATTAGCGTACCTGAAGCTTTCTTT. Translated, it gives CASSLTISVPEAFF.

This clonotype was seen many times. J is TRBJ2-7 and V is TRBV6-2 or TRBV6-3; D unresolved. The germline gives CDR1 MNHEY, CDR2 SVGEGT. This CDR3 region has 13 residues. The ends were cut back, 5 bases at V and 6 bases at J, with 14 bases in the middle. The chain's CDR3 is CASSATSAVEQYF. The CDR3 nucleotides are TGTGCCAGCAGTGCCACATCCGCGGTCGAGCAGTACTTC.

The chain is built from TRBV14 and TRBJ1-1; no reliable D call. This CDR3 has 16 amino acids. The V gene's germline CDR1 is SGHDN and CDR2 FVKESK. Trimming shortened V by 2 bases and J by 0 bases, and 13 bases separated the two germline ends. In nucleotides, the CDR3 is TGTGCCAGCAGCCAAATCATCGGACCGTTGAACACTGAAGCTTTCTTT. Amino acids: CASSQIIGPLNTEAFF.

The CDR3 sequence is CASASRYRNTEAFF. CDR3 nucleotides: TGTGCCAGCGCCTCGCGGTATCGGAACACTGAAGCTTTCTTT. The chain joins TRBV7-9 to TRBJ1-1; D call uncertain. V was clipped by 8 bases and J by 1 base, with 14 bases between them. The CDR3 totals 14 residues. CDR1 SEHNR and CDR2 FQNEAQ come from the germline V gene (reference sequence).

This clonotype was recorded a few times. V is TRBV18 and J is TRBJ1-5; 7 bases are shared with TRBD1. The CDR3 contains 17 residues. CDR1 is KGHSH and CDR2 is LQKENI in the germline V gene. The ends lost 1 base at V and 5 bases at J; junction bases unmatched: 11. CDR3 protein: CASSPQLRQGAHQPQHF. The CDR3 DNA is TGTGCCAGCTCACCACAACTCCGACAGGGTGCCCATCAGCCCCAGCATTTT.

Of note for this clonotype: A single base separates this from a much larger clone, so it may be a read error. The chain has TRBV5-1 and TRBJ2-1, with 8 bases that match TRBD2. This CDR3 has 15 amino acids. V shed 3 bases, J shed 7 bases, and the junction held 9 bases outside the gene matches. The germline V gene has CDR1 SGHRS and CDR2 YFSETQ. This chain's CDR3 is CASSSGGGAINEQFF. The CDR3 nucleotides read TGCGCCAGCAGCTCGGGAGGGGGGGCGATAAATGAGCAGTTCTTC.

This clonotype was seen many times. The CDR3 coding sequence is TGCAGTGCCGCGGGACAGGGGAACACTGAAGCTTTCTTT. Amino acid sequence: CSAAGQGNTEAFF. The J gene is TRBJ1-1, the V gene TRBV20-1; TRBD1 matches at 9 bases. The CDR3 is 13 amino acids. Germline V gene sequence: CDR1 DFQATT, CDR2 SNEGSKA (reference sequence). J lost 1 base, V lost 6 bases, and 3 bases had no gene match.